These 9 T cell receptor beta chains originate from one sample sequenced in a study of radiotherapy plus CTLA-4 blockade in lung cancer. The table came from immunoSEQ multiplex PCR; TCRdb's copy has only in-frame clones and leaves some out. The sample lists 45,000 to 60,000 clones, roughly 80% seen once, with 8.5% to 9% in the top ten. The source material was peripheral blood, sampled from a patient treated with radiotherapy plus ipilimumab. The source of these receptors is a human donor with non-small cell lung cancer who had a complete response to radiotherapy plus ipilimumab.

This clone is a singleton in its sample. The chain carries TRBV6-5 and TRBJ1-2; 9 bases map to TRBD1. The CDR3 sequence is 15 residues long. Germline assignment: CDR1 MNHEY and CDR2 SVGAGI. The V gene end was trimmed by 0 bases and the J gene end by 8 bases; junction bases not matched to a gene: 7. CDR3 nucleotides: TGTGCCAGCAGTTACTCAAGACAGGGGGGTTACGGCTACACCTTC. Protein product: CASSYSRQGGYGYTF.

This clone is medium-sized. This chain links TRBV19 with TRBJ2-6; 12 bases align to TRBD1. CDR3 length equals 18 residues. Germline loops: CDR1 LNHDA, CDR2 SQIVND (reference sequence). The J segment lost 2 bases and the V segment lost 4 bases, leaving 6 bases of the junction unmatched. This CDR3 reads CASSKGGQGAAGANVLTF. The CDR3, as DNA: TGTGCCAGTAGTAAGGGGGGACAGGGGGCTGCTGGGGCCAACGTCCTGACTTTC.

This chain links TRBV5-6 with TRBJ2-7, with 12 bases that match TRBD2. Germline loops: CDR1 SGHDT, CDR2 YYEEEE. Trimming removed 4 bases from V and 3 bases from J; junction bases left unmatched: 5. This CDR3 spans 15 amino acids. The DNA for the CDR3 is TGTGCCAGCAGCCCTACACTAGCGGGGGGCTACGAGCAGTACTTC. It is translated as CASSPTLAGGYEQYF.

The chain employs TRBV30 and TRBJ1-2; the match to TRBD1 covers 7 bases. CDR3 length: 14 amino acids. CDR1 is GTSNPN and CDR2 is SVGIG in the germline V gene (reference sequence). V lost 5 bases and J lost 6; bases outside the gene matches: 12. The CDR3 DNA reads TGTGCCTGGGACAATTTGACAGGGAGAAATGGCTACACCTTC. It is translated as CAWDNLTGRNGYTF.

The chain combines TRBV4-1 with TRBJ1-5; 7 bases agree with TRBD1. This CDR3 is built from 16 residues. Unmatched junction bases numbered 13, after V lost 4 bases and J lost 7 bases. In germline, CDR1 is MGHRA, CDR2 YSYEKL. CDR3 protein: CASSLSPTGRGQPQHF. CDR3 bases: TGCGCCAGCAGCCTTTCACCGACAGGGCGCGGACAGCCCCAGCATTTT.

The V gene is TRBV7-9, the J gene TRBJ1-3; D not certain. Trimming took off 6 bases at V and 2 bases at J, with 14 bases between the two ends. This CDR3 spans 15 amino acids. Germline V gives CDR1 SEHNR, CDR2 FQNEAQ (reference sequence). The CDR3 bases are TGTGCCAGCAGTTCCCGCGGGCGTCCTGGAAACACCATATATTTT. This sequence encodes CASSSRGRPGNTIYF.

V is TRBV4-3 and J is TRBJ2-5; 10 nucleotides match TRBD2. Germline assignment: CDR1 LGHNA and CDR2 YSLEER. The CDR3 consists of 16 residues. J was trimmed by 5 bases and V by 1 base; bases with no gene match: 7. CDR3: CASSQGSSGGVETQYF. The CDR3 nucleotides read TGCGCCAGCAGCCAAGGGTCTAGCGGGGGAGTCGAGACCCAGTACTTC.

V is TRBV7-9 and J is TRBJ2-1; TRBD1 might be the D (6 bases). Germline values: CDR1 SEHNR, CDR2 FQNEAQ (reference sequence). The CDR3 has 13 amino acids. V dropped 5 bases and J dropped 5 bases, with 10 bases sitting between them. In DNA form, the CDR3 reads TGTGCCAGCAGCGAGGACAGCGACAATGAGCAGTTCTTC. It encodes CASSEDSDNEQFF.

The chain links TRBV5-4 to TRBJ2-5; 7 bases are shared with TRBD2. The junction had 4 bases not matched to a gene; V was cut back by 0 bases and J by 5 bases. The germline V gene has CDR1 SGHNT and CDR2 YYREEE (reference sequence). CDR3 size: 14 residues. CDR3 protein: CASSLAGLEETQYF. In nucleotides, the CDR3 is TGTGCCAGCAGCTTGGCCGGACTAGAGGAGACCCAGTACTTC.